The entry below gives a single T cell receptor (beta chain) sequence along with its context. Method: immunoSEQ multiplex PCR; TCRdb's copy keeps in-frame clones and lacks some. This sample has millions of clones, with 93% found just once. The sample is drawn from a study of shared clonotypes between healthy human individuals. Germline V gene data show CDR1 as SGHTA and CDR2 as FQGTGA. The CDR3 totals 15 residues. V was pared by 5 bases and J by 4 bases, with 16 bases between. This receptor was identified in a young man in good health. Some clones in this sample may be carry-over from other donors' samples. Sequencing used naive CD4+ T cells from PBMCs. Subset of the sample: CD45RA+ positively selected. The rearrangement uses TRBV7-3 and TRBJ2-3; D may be TRBD2 (6 bases). CDR3 coding DNA: TGTGCCAGCAGCCCACTACCGGGAGCGCCAGATACGCAGTATTTT. Residues: CASSPLPGAPDTQYF. Looking up the rest from reference TRBV7-3 and TRBJ2-3 gives the full variable domain: GAGVSQTPSNKVTEKGKYVELRCDPISGHTALYWYRQSLGQGPEFLIYFQGTGAADDSGLPNDRFFAVRPEGSVSTLKIQRTERGDSAVYLCASSPLPGAPDTQYFGPGTRLTVL.